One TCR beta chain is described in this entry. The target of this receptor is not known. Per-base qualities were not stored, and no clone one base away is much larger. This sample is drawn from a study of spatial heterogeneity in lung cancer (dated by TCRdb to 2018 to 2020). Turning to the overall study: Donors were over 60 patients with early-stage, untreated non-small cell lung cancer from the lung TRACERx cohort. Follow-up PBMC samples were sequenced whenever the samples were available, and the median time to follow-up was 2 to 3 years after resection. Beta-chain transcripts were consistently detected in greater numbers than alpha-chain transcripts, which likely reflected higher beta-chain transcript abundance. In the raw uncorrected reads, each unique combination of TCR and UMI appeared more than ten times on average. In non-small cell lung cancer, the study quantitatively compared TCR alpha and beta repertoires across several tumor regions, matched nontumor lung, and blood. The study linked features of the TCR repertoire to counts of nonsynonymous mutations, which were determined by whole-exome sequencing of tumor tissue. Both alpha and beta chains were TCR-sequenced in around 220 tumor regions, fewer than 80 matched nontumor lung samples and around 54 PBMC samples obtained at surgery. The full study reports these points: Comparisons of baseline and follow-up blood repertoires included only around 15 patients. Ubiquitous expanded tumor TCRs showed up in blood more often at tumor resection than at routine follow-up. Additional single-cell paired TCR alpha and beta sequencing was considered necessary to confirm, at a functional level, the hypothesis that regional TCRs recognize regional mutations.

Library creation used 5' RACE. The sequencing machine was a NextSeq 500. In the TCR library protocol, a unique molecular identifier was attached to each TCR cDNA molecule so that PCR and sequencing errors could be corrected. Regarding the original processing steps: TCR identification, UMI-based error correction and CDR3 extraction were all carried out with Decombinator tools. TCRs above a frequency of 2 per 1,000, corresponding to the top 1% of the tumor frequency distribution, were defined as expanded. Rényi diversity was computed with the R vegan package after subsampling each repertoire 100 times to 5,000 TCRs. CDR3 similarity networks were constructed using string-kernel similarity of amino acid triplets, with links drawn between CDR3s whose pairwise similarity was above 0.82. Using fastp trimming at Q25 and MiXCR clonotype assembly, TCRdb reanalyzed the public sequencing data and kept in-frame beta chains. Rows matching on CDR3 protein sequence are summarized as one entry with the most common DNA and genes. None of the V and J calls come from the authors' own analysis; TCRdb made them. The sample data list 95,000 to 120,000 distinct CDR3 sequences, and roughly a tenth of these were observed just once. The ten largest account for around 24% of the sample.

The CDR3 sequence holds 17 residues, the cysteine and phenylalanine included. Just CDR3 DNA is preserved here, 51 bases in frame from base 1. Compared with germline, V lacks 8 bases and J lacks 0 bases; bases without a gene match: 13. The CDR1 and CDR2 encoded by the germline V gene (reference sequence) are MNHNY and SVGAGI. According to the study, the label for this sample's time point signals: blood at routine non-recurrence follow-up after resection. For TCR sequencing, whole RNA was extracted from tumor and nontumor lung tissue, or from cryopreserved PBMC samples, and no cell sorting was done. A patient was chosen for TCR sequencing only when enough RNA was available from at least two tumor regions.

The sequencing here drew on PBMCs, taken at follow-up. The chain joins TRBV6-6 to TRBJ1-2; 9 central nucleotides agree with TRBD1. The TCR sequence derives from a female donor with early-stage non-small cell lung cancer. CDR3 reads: CASLYSGTGKPNYGYTF. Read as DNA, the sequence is TGTGCCAGCCTTTACTCCGGGACAGGGAAACCTAACTATGGCTACACCTTC.